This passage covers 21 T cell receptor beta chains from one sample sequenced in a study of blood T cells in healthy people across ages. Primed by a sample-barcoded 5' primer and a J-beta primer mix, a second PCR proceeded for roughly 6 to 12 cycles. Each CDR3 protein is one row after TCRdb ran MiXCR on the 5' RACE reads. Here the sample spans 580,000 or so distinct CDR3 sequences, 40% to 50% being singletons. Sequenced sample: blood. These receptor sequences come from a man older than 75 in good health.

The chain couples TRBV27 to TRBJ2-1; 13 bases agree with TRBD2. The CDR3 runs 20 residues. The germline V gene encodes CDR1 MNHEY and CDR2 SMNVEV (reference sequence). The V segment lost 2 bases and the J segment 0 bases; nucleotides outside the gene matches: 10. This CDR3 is CASSLRPGLAGRSSYNEQFF. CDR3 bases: TGTGCCAGCAGTTTACGACCGGGACTAGCGGGAAGGTCCTCCTACAATGAGCAGTTCTTC.

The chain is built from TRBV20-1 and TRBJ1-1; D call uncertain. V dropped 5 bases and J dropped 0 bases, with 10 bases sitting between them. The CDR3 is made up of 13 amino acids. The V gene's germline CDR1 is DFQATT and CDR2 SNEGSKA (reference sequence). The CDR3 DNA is TGCAGTGCTCGGTGGCAGCTGAACACTGAAGCTTTCTTT. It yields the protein CSARWQLNTEAFF.

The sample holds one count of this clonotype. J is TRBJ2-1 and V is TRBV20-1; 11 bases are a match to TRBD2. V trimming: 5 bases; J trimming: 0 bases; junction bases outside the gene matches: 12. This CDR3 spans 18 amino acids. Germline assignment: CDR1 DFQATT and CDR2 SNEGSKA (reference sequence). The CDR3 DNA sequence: TGCAGTGCTCCGGGCGGGCTAGCGGGAGGAAGCTCCTACAATGAGCAGTTCTTC. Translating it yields CSAPGGLAGGSSYNEQFF.

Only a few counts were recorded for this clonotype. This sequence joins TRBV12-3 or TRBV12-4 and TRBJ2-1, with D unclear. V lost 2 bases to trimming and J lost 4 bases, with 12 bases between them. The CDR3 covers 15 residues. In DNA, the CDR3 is TGTGCCAGCAGTTTACAGGTACACTCTTACAATGAGCAGTTCTTC. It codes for CASSLQVHSYNEQFF.

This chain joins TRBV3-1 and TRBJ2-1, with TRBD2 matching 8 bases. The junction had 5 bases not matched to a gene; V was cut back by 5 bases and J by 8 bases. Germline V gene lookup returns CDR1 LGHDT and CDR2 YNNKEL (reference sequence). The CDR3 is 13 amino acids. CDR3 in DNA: TGTGCCAGCAGCTTCCGGGGGGGGGATGAGCAGTTCTTC. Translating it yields CASSFRGGDEQFF.

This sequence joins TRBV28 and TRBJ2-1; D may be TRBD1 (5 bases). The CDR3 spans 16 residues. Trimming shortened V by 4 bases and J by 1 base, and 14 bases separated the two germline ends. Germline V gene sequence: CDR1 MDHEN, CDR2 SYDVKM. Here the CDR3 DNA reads TGTGCCAGCAGTTACCCTCAGGGTAGGTCCTACAATGAGCAGTTCTTC. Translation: CASSYPQGRSYNEQFF.

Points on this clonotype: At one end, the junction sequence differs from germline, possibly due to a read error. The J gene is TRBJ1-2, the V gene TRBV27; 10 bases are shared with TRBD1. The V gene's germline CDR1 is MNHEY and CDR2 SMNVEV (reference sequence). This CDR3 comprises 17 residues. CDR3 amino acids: CASGLATGQGFNYGYTF. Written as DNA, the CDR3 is TGTGCCAGCGGTTTAGCCACGGGACAGGGGTTTAACTATGGCTACACCTTC.

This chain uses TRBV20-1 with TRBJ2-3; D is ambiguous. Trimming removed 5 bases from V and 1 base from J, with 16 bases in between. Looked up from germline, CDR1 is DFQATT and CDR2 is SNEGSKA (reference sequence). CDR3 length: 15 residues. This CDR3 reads CSAPFWGAGTDTQYF. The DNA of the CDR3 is TGCAGTGCTCCCTTTTGGGGTGCTGGCACAGATACGCAGTATTTT.

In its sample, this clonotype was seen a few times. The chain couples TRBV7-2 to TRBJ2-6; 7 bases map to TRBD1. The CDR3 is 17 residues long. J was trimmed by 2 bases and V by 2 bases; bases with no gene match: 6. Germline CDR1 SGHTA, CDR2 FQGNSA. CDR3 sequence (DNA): TGTGCCAGCAGCTTACAGGGGGTGATCGCTGGGGCCAACGTCCTGACTTTC. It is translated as CASSLQGVIAGANVLTF.

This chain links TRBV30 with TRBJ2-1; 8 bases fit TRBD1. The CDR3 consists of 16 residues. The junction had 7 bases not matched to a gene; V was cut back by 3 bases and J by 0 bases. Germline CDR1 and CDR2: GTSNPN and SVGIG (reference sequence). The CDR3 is CAWSNRGSSSYNEQFF. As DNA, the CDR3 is TGTGCCTGGAGCAACAGGGGGTCGAGCTCCTACAATGAGCAGTTCTTC.

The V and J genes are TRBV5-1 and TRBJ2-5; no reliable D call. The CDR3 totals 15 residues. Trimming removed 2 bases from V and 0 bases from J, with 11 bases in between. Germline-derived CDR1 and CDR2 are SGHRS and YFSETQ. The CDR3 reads CASSFGVANQETQYF. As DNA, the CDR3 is TGCGCCAGCAGCTTTGGAGTGGCGAACCAAGAGACCCAGTACTTC.

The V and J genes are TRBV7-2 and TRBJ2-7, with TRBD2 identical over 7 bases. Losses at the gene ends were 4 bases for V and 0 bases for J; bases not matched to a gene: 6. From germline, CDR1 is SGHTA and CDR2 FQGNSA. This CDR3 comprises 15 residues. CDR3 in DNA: TGTGCCAGCAGCTACGCGGGAGCAAGCTCCTACGAGCAGTACTTC. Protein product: CASSYAGASSYEQYF.

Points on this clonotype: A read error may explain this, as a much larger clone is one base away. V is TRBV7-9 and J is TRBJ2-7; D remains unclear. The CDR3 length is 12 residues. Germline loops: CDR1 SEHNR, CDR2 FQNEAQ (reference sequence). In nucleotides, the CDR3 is TGTGCCGGCAGCTCCGTCTCCTACGAGCAGTACTTC. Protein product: CAGSSVSYEQYF.

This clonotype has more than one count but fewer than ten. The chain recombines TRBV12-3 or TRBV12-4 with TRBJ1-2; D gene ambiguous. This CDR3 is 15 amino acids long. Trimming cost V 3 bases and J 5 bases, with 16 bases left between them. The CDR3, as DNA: TGTGCCAGCAGTTTCGGGCAGGACGTACCATATGGCTACACCTTC. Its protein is CASSFGQDVPYGYTF.

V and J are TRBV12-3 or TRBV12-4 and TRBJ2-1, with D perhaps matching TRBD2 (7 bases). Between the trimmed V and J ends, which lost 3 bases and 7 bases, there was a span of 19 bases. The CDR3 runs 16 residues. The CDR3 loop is CASSLARGGFGNEQFF. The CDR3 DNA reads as TGTGCCAGCAGTTTGGCCAGGGGAGGGTTTGGGAATGAGCAGTTCTTC.

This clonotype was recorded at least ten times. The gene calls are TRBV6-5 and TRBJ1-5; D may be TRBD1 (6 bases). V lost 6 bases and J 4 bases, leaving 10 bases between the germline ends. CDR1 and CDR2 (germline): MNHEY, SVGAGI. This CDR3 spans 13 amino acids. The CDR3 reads CASSRQVNQPQHF. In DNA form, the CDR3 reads TGTGCCAGCAGCCGACAGGTAAATCAGCCCCAGCATTTT.

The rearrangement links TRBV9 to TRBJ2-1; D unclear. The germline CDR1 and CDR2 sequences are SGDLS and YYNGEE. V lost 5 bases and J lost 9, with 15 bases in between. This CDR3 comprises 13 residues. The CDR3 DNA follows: TGTGCCAGCAGTCCACAAAGTACGGGTGAGCAGTTCTTC. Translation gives CASSPQSTGEQFF.

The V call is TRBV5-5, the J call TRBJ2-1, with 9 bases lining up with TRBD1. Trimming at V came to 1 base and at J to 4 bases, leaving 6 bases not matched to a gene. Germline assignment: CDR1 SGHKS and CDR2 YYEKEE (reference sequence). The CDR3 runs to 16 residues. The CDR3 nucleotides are TGTGCCAGCAGCTTGAGTTGGGGGACAGGGTACAATGAGCAGTTCTTC. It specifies CASSLSWGTGYNEQFF.

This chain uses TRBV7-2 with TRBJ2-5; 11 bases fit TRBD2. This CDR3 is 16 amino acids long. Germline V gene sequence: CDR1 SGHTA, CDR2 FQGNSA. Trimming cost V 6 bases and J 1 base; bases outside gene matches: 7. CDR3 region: CASRQTSGNPQETQYF. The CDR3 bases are TGTGCCAGCAGGCAGACTAGCGGGAACCCCCAAGAGACCCAGTACTTC.

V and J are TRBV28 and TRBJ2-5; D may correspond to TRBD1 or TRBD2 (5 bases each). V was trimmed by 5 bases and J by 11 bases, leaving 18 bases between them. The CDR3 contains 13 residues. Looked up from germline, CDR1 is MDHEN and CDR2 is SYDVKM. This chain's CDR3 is CASSPRTPPGQYF. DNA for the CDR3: TGTGCCAGCAGTCCACGGACTCCGCCAGGGCAGTACTTC.

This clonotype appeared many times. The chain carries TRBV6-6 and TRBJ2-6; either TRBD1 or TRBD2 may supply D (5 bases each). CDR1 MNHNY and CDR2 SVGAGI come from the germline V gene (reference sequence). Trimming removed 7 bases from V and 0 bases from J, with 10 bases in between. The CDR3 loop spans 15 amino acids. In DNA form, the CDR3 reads TGTGCCAGCACCACAGGACTCTCTGGGGCCAACGTCCTGACTTTC. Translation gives CASTTGLSGANVLTF.